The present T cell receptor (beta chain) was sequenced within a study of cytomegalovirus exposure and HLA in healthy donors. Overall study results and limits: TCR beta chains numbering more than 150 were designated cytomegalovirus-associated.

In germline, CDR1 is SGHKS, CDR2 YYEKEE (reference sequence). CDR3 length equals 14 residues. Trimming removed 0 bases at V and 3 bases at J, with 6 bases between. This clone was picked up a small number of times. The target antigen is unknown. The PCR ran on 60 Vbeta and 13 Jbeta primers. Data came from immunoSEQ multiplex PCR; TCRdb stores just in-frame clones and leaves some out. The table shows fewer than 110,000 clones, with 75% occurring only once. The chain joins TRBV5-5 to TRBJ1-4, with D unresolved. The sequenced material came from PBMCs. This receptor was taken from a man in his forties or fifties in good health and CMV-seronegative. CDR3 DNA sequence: TGTGCCAGCAGCTTGGATTCGGCTAATGAAAAACTGTTTTTT. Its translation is CASSLDSANEKLFF. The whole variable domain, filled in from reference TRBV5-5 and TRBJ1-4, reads DAGVTQSPTHLIKTRGQQVTLRCSPISGHKSVSWYQQVLGQGPQFIFQYYEKEERGRGNFPDRFSARQFPNYSSELNVNALLLGDSALYLCASSLDSANEKLFFGSGTQLSVL.